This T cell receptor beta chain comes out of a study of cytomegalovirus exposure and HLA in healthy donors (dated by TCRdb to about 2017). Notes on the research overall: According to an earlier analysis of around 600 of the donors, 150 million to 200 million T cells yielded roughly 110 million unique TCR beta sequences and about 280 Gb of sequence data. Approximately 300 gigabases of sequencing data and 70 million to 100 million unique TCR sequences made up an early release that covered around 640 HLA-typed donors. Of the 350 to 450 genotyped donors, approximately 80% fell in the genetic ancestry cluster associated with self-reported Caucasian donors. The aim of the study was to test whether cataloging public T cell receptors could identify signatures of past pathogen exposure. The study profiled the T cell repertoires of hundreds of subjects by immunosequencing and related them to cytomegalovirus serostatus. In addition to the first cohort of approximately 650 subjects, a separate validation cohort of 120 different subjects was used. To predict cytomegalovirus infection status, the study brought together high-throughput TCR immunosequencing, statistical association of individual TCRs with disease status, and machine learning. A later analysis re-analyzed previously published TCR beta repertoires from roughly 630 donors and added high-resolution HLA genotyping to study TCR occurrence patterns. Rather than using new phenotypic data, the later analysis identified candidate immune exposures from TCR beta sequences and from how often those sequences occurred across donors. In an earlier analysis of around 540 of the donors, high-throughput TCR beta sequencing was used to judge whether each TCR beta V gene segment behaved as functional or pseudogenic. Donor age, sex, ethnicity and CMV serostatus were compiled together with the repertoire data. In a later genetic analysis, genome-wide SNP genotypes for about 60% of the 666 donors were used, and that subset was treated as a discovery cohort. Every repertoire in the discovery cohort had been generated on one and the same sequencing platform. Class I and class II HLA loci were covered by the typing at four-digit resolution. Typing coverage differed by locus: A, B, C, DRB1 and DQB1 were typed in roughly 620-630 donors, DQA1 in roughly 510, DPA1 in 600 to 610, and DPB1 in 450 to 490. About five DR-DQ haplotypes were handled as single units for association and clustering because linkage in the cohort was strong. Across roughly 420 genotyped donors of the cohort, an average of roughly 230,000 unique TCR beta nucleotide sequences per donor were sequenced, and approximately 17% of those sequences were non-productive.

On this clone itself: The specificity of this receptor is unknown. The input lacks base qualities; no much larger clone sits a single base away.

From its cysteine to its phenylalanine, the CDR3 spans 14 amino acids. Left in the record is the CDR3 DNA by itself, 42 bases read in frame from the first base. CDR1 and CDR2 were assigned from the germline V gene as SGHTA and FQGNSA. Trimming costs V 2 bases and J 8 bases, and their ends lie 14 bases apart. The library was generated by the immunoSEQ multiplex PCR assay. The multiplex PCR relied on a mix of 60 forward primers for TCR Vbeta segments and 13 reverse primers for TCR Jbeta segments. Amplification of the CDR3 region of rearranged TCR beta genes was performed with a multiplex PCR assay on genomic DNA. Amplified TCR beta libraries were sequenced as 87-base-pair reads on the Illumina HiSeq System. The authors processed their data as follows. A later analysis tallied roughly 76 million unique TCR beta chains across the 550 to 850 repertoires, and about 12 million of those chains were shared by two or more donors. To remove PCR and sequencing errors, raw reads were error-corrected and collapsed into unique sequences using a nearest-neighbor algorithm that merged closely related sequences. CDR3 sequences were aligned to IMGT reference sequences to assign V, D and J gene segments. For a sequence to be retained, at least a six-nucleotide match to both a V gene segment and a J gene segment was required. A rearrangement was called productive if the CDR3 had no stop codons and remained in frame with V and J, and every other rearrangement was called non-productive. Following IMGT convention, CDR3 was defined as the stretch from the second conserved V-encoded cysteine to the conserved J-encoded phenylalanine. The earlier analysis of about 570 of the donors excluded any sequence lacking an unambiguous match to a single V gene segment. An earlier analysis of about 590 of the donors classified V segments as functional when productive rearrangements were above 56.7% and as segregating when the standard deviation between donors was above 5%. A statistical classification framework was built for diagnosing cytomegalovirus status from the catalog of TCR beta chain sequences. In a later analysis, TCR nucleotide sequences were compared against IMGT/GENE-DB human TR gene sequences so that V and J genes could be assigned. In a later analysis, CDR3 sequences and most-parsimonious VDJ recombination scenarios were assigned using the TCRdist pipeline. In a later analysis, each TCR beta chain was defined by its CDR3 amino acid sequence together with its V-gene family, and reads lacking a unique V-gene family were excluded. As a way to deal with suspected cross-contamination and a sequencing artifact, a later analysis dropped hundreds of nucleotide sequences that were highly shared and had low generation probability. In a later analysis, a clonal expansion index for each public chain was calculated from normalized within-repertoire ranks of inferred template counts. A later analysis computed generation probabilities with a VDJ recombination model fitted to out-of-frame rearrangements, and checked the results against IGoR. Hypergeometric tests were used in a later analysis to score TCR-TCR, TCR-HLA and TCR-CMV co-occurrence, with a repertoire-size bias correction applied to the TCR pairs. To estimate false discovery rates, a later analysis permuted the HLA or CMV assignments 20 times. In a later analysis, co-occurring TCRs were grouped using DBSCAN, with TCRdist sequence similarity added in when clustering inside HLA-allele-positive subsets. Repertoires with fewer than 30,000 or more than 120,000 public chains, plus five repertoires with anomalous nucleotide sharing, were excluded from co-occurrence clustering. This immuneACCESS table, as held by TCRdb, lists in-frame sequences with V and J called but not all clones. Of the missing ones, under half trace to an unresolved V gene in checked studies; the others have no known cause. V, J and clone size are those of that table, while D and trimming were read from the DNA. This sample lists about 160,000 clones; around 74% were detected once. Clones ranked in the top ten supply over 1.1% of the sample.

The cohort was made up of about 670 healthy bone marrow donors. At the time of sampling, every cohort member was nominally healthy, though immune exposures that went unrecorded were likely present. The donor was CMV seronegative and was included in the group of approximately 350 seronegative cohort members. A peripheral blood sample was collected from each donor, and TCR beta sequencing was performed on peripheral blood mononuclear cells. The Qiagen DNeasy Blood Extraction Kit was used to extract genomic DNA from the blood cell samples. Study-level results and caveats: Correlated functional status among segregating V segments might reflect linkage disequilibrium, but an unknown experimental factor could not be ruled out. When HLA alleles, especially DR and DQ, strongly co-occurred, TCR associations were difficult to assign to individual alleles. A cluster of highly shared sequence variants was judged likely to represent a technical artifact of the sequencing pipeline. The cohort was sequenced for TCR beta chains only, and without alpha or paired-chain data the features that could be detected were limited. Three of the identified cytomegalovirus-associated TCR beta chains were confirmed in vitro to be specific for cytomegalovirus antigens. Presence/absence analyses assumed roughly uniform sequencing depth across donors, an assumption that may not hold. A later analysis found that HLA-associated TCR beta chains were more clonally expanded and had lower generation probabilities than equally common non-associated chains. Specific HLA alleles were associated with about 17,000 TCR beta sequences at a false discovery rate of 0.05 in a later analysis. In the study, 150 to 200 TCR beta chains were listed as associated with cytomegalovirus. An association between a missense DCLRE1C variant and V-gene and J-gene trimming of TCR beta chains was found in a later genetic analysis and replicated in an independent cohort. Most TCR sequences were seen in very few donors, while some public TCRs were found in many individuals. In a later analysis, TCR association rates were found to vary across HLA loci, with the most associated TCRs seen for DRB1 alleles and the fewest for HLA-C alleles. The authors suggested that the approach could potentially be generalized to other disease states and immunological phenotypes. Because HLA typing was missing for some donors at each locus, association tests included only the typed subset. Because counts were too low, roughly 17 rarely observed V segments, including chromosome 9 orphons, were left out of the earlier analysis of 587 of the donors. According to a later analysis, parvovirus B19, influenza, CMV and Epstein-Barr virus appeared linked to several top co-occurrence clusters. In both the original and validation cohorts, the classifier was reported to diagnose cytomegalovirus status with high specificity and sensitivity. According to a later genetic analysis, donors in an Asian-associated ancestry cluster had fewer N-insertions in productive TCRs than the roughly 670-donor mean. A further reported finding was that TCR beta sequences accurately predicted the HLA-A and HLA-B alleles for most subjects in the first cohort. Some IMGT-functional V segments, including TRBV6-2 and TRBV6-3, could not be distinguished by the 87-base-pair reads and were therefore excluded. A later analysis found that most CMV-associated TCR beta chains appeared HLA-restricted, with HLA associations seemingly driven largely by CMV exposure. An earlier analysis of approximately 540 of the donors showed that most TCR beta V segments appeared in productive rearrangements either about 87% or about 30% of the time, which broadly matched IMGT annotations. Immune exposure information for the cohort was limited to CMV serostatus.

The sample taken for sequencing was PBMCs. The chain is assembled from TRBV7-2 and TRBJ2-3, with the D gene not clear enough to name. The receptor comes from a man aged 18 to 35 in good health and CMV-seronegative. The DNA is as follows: TGTGCCAGCAGCTTACCCCATGAGGTCGGTACGCAGTATTTT. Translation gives CASSLPHEVGTQYF.